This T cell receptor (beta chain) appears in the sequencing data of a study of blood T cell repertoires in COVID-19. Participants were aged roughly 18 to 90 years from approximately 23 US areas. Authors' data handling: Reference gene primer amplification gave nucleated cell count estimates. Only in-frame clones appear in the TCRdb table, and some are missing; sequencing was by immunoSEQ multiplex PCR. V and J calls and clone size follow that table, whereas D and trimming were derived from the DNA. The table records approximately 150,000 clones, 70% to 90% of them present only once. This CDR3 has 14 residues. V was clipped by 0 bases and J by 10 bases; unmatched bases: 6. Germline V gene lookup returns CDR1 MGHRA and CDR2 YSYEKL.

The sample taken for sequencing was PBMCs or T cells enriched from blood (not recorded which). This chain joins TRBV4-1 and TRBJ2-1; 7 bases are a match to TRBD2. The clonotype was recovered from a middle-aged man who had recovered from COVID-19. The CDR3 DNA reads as TGCGCCAGCAGCCAAGAGGGAGGGACCCGGGAGCAGTTCTTC. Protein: CASSQEGGTREQFF.